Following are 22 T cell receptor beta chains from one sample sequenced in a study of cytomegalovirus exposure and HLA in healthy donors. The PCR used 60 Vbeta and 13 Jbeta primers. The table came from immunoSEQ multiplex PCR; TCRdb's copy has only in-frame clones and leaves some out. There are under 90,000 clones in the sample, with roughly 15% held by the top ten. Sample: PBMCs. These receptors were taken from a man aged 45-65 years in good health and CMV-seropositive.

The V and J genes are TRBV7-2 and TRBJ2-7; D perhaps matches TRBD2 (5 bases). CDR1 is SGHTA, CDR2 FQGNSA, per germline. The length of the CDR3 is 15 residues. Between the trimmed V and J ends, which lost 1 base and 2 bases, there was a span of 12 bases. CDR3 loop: CASSLGRQEAYEQYF. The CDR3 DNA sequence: TGTGCCAGCAGCTTAGGTCGGCAGGAGGCCTACGAGCAGTACTTC.

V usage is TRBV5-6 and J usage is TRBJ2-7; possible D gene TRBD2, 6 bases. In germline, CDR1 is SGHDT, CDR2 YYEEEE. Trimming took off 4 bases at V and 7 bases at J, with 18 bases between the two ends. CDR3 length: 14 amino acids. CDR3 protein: CASSPIGGVGEQYV. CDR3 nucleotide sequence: TGTGCCAGCAGCCCAATCGGGGGTGTTGGGGAGCAGTACGTC.

CDR3 amino acids: CASSKLGGRDTEAFF. The CDR3 nucleotides read TGCGCCAGCAGCAAGCTGGGGGGGCGGGACACTGAAGCTTTCTTT. V gene TRBV5-1 combines with J gene TRBJ1-1; weak D call: TRBD1 (6 bases). The V end lost 4 bases, the J end lost 3 bases, and 16 bases lay between the germline ends. CDR1 SGHRS and CDR2 YFSETQ come from the germline V gene. The CDR3 covers 15 residues.

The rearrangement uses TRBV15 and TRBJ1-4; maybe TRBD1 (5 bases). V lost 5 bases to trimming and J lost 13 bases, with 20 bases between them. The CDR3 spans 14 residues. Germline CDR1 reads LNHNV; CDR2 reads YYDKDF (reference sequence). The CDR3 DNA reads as TGTGCCACCAGCTCCCGGGGGAAAGTCGCAAGACTGTTTTTT. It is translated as CATSSRGKVARLFF.

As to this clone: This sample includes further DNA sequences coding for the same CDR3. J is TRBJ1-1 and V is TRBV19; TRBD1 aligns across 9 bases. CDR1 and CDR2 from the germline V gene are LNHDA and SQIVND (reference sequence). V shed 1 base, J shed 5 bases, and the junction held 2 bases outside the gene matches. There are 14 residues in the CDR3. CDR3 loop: CASSIGGQGTEAFF. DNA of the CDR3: TGTGCCAGTAGTATAGGGGGACAGGGAACTGAAGCTTTCTTT.

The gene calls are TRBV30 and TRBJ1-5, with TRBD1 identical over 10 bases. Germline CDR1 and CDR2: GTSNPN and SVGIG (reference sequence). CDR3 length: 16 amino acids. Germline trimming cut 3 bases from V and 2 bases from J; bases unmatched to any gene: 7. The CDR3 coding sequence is TGTGCCTGGAGCTCGACAGGGGGCATAGGCAATCAGCCCCAGCATTTT. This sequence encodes CAWSSTGGIGNQPQHF.

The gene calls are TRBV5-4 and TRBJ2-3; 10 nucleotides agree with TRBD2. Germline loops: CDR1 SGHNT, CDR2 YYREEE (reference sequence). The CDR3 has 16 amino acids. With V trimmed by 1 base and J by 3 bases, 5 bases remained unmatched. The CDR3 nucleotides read TGTGCCAGCAGCTTGTGGGCTAGCGGGGGTACAGATACGCAGTATTTT. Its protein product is CASSLWASGGTDTQYF.

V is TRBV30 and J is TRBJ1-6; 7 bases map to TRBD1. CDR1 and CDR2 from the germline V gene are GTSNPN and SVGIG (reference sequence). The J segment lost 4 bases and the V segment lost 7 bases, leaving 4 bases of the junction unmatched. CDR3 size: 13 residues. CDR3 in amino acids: CAFGTVYNSPLHF. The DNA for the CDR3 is TGTGCCTTCGGGACAGTATATAATTCACCCCTCCACTTT. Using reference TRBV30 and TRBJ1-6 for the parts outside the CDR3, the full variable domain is SQTIHQWPATLVQPVGSPLSLECTVEGTSNPNLYWYRQAAGRGLQLLFYSVGIGQISSEVPQNLSASRPQDRQFILSSKKLLLSDSGFYLCAFGTVYNSPLHFGNGTRLTVT.

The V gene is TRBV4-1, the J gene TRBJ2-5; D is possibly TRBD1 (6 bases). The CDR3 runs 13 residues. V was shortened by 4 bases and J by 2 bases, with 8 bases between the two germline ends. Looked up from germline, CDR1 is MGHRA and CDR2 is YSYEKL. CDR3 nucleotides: TGCGCCAGCAGCCTTCAGGGGCAAGAGACCCAGTACTTC. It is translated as CASSLQGQETQYF.

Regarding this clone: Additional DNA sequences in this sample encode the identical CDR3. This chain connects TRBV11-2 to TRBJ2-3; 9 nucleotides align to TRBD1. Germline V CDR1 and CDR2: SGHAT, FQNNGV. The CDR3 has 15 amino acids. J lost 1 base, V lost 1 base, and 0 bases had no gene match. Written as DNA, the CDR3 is TGTGCCAGCAGCTTAGGGACAGGGGGCACAGATACGCAGTATTTT. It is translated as CASSLGTGGTDTQYF.

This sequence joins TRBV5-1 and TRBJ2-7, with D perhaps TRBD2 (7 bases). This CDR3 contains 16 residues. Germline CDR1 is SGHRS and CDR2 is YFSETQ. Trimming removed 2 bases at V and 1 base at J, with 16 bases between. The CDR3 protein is CASSLLGGAGSYEQYF. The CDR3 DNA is TGCGCCAGCAGCTTATTAGGGGGGGCAGGGTCCTACGAGCAGTACTTC.

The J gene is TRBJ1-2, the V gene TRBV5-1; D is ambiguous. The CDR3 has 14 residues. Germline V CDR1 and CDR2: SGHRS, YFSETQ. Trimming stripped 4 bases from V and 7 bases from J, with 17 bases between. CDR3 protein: CASSLLPEERGYTF. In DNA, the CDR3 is TGCGCCAGCAGCCTACTCCCCGAAGAGCGTGGCTACACCTTC.

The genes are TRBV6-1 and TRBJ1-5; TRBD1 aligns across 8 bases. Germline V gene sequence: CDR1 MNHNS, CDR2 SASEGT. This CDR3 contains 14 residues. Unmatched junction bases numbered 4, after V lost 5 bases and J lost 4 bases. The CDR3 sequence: CASSQQGGNQPQHF. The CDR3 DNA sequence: TGTGCCAGCAGTCAACAGGGGGGGAATCAGCCCCAGCATTTT.

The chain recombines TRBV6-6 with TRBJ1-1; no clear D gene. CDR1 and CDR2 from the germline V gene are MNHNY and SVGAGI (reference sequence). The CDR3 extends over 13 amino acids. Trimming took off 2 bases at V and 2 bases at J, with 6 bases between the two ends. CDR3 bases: TGTGCCAGCAGTTACCCTTCCAACACTGAAGCTTTCTTT. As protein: CASSYPSNTEAFF.

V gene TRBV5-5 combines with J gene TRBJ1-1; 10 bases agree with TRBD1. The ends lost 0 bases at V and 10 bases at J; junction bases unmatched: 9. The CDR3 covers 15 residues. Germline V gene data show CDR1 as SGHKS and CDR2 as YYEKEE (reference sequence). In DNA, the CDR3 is TGTGCCAGCAGCTTGGGGGGGGACAGGGGAATGGGAGCTTTCTTT. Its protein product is CASSLGGDRGMGAFF.

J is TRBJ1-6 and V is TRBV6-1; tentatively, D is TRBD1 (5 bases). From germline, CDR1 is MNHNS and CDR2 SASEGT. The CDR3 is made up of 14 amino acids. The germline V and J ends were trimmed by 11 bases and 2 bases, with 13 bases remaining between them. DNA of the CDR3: TGTGCCCTAGGCTGGGGGGCCTATAATTCACCCCTCCACTTT. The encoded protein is CALGWGAYNSPLHF.

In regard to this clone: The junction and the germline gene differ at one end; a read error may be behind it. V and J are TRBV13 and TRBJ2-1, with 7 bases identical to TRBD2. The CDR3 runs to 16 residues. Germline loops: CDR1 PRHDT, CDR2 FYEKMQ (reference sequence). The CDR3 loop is CASSLGARERSNEQFF. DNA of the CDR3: TGTGCCAGCAGCCTAGGTGCGCGGGAGCGTTCGAATGAGCAGTTCTTC.

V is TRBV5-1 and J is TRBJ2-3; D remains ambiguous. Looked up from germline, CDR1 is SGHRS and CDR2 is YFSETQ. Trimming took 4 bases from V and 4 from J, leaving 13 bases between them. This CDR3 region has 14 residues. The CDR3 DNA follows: TGCGCCAGCAGCCCCCTGTTATCGTCAGATACGCAGTATTTT. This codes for CASSPLLSSDTQYF.

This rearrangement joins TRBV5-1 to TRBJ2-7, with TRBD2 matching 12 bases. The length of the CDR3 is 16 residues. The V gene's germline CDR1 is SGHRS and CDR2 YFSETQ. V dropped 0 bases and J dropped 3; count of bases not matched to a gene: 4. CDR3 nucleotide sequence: TGCGCCAGCAGCTTGGCTTGGACTAGCGGGAACTACGAGCAGTACTTC. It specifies CASSLAWTSGNYEQYF.

The CDR3 DNA follows: TGTGCCAGTACCAACCTGGACAGGAACTATGGCTACACCTTC. Encoded protein: CASTNLDRNYGYTF. The chain recombines TRBV19 with TRBJ1-2; 7 positions agree with TRBD1. Germline CDR1 LNHDA, CDR2 SQIVND (reference sequence). The CDR3 has 14 amino acids. V trimming: 7 bases; J trimming: 2 bases; junction bases outside the gene matches: 7.

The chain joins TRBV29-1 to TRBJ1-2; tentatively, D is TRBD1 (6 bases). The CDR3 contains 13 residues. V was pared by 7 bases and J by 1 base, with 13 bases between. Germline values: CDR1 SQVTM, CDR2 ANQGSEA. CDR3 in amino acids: CSDRDRLNYGYTF. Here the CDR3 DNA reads TGCAGCGACAGGGACCGGCTTAACTATGGCTACACCTTC.

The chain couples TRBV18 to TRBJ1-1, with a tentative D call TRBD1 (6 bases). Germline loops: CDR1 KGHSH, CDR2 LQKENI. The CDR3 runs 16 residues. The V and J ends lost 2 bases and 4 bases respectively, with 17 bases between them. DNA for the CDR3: TGTGCCAGCTCACCAGGGGGGGCCCTTTGGTCCACTGAAGCTTTCTTT. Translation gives CASSPGGALWSTEAFF.